The 24 T cell receptor beta chains in this list originate from one sample, sequenced in a study of T cell repertoires in ileal Crohn's disease. Sequenced by immunoSEQ multiplex PCR; TCRdb stores in-frame clones only, minus some. The top ten hold roughly 1.9% of the sample, which has more than 60,000 clones, around nine tenths seen once. Time point specified: neoterminal ileum biopsy at postoperative endoscopy, about 6 months after surgery. The sequencing input was ileal tissue. All receptors come from an adult with Crohn's disease.

This chain uses TRBV11-3 with TRBJ2-7; tentatively, D is TRBD1 (5 bases). The CDR3 is 12 amino acids. Trimming removed 5 bases from V and 1 base from J, with 6 bases in between. Germline V gene data show CDR1 as SGHNT and CDR2 as YENEEA. The CDR3 coding sequence is TGTGCCAGCAGCCGACAGTCCTACGAGCAGTACTTC. Protein product: CASSRQSYEQYF.

The chain recombines TRBV6-1 with TRBJ1-1, with a possible D match to TRBD1 (5 bases). Looked up from germline, CDR1 is MNHNS and CDR2 is SASEGT. The length of the CDR3 is 14 residues. V was shortened by 7 bases and J by 0 bases, with 12 bases between the two germline ends. The CDR3 DNA sequence: TGTGCCAGCACTTCAGGGTTATTGAACACTGAAGCTTTCTTT. Protein: CASTSGLLNTEAFF.

The genes are TRBV9 and TRBJ2-7, with TRBD2 identical over 10 bases. The CDR3 runs 18 residues. Looked up from germline, CDR1 is SGDLS and CDR2 is YYNGEE. The V and J ends lost 4 bases and 3 bases, in that order; junction bases with no gene match: 16. Here the CDR3 DNA reads TGTGCCAGCAGCCCCCCACTAGCGGGACTACAATTCGACTACGAGCAGTACTTC. It encodes CASSPPLAGLQFDYEQYF.

V gene TRBV19 combines with J gene TRBJ1-2; no firm D call. The V gene's germline CDR1 is LNHDA and CDR2 SQIVND (reference sequence). The CDR3 loop spans 13 amino acids. V shed 3 bases and J shed 3 bases, with 8 bases lying between them. The DNA for the CDR3 is TGTGCCAGTAGTATTTCGCAGTACTATGGCTACACCTTC. It translates to CASSISQYYGYTF.

This clone turned up a few times. The CDR3 sequence: CASSQNEPEAFF. CDR3 nucleotides: TGTGCCAGCAGCCAAAACGAGCCTGAAGCTTTCTTT. This chain uses TRBV14 with TRBJ1-1; the D is unclear. The CDR3 loop spans 12 amino acids. Between the trimmed V and J ends, which lost 2 bases and 6 bases, there was a span of 7 bases. Germline CDR1 reads SGHDN; CDR2 reads FVKESK.

This chain links TRBV7-9 with TRBJ1-2; D remains ambiguous. Germline values: CDR1 SEHNR, CDR2 FQNEAQ (reference sequence). Trimming pared 8 bases from V and 6 bases from J, leaving 19 bases between. CDR3 length: 14 amino acids. The CDR3 is CASGNEGARDGYTF. In nucleotides, the CDR3 is TGTGCCAGCGGTAATGAGGGTGCGAGGGATGGCTACACCTTC.

The J gene is TRBJ2-3, the V gene TRBV29-1; no clear D. The CDR3 is 11 residues long. Looked up from germline, CDR1 is SQVTM and CDR2 is ANQGSEA. V gave up 8 bases and J gave up 0 bases, with 6 bases separating them. The CDR3 region is CSSKSTDTQYF. The CDR3 DNA reads as TGCAGCTCCAAAAGCACAGATACGCAGTATTTT.

The chain employs TRBV4-1 and TRBJ1-5, with 8 bases lining up with TRBD1. V lost 4 bases to trimming and J lost 6 bases; unmatched junction nucleotides: 5. This CDR3 comprises 14 residues. CDR1 MGHRA and CDR2 YSYEKL come from the germline V gene. The CDR3, as DNA: TGCGCCAGCAGCCGTGACAGGGGTGCTCAGCCCCAGCATTTT. This gives the protein CASSRDRGAQPQHF.

The chain uses TRBV1 and TRBJ2-7; the tabulated D call, TRBD1, remains unverified against the DNA. TRBV1 is assigned pseudogene status. The CDR3 contains 13 residues. For the CDR3, the DNA is TGCACCAGCAGCCAAGATCGGACACGCGAGCAGTACGTC. It yields the protein CTSSQDRTREQYV.

This clone has more than one count but fewer than ten. The chain recombines TRBV29-1 with TRBJ1-1; D is perhaps TRBD1 (5 bases). CDR1 is SQVTM, CDR2 ANQGSEA, per germline. The CDR3 is made up of 14 amino acids. Deletions cut 5 bases from V and 0 bases from J, with 13 bases between. The CDR3 DNA is TGCAGCGTTAAGCCAGGGCGTATGAACACTGAAGCTTTCTTT. Translated: CSVKPGRMNTEAFF.

V is TRBV5-6 and J is TRBJ2-1; 13 positions agree with TRBD2. This CDR3 comprises 15 residues. J lost 12 bases, V lost 0 bases, and 6 bases had no gene match. The germline CDR1 and CDR2 sequences are SGHDT and YYEEEE. The CDR3 protein is CASSLETSGGLRQFF. In DNA form, the CDR3 reads TGTGCCAGCAGCTTGGAGACTAGCGGGGGGTTAAGGCAGTTCTTC.

The gene calls are TRBV6-6 and TRBJ1-1; D is ambiguous. V gave up 5 bases and J gave up 1 base, with 14 bases separating them. The V gene's germline CDR1 is MNHNY and CDR2 SVGAGI (reference sequence). This CDR3 contains 15 residues. CDR3 residues: CASSVRTDKNTEAFF. CDR3 in DNA: TGTGCCAGCAGTGTCCGGACTGACAAGAACACTGAAGCTTTCTTT.

The J gene is TRBJ1-2, the V gene TRBV6-1, with 9 nucleotides matching TRBD1. The J segment lost 3 bases and the V segment lost 4 bases, leaving 3 bases of the junction unmatched. CDR3 length: 14 amino acids. From germline, CDR1 is MNHNS and CDR2 SASEGT. CDR3 protein: CASSGDREHYGYTF. The CDR3 DNA sequence: TGTGCCAGCAGTGGGGACAGGGAGCACTATGGCTACACCTTC.

This clone has only one observation. This chain uses TRBV5-6 with TRBJ1-2; TRBD1 is a possible D gene (5 bases). Germline V gene data show CDR1 as SGHDT and CDR2 as YYEEEE. V shed 2 bases and J shed 6 bases, with 14 bases lying between them. CDR3 length: 14 amino acids. CDR3 protein: CASSFRARFDGYTF. CDR3 nucleotides: TGTGCCAGCAGCTTCAGGGCGCGATTTGATGGCTACACCTTC.

The genes are TRBV10-3 and TRBJ2-2; TRBD2 agrees at 12 bases. CDR1 and CDR2 from the germline V gene are ENHRY and SYGVKD. Germline trimming cut 4 bases from V and 5 bases from J; bases unmatched to any gene: 2. CDR3 length: 15 residues. CDR3 sequence (DNA): TGTGCCATCAGTGTCCTAGCGGGGGGGACCGGGGAGCTGTTTTTT. Its protein product is CAISVLAGGTGELFF.

V and J are TRBV10-2 and TRBJ2-1, with D maybe TRBD2 (6 bases). V dropped 5 bases and J dropped 9 bases, with 20 bases sitting between them. The CDR3 sequence is 15 residues long. Germline CDR1 is WSHSY and CDR2 is SAAADI. The CDR3 protein is CASSTGVSWSGEQFF. CDR3 in DNA: TGCGCCAGCAGTACGGGGGTGTCTTGGTCGGGTGAGCAGTTCTTC.

The chain joins TRBV4-1 to TRBJ1-1, with TRBD1 identical over 8 bases. The CDR3 loop spans 14 amino acids. The germline V gene encodes CDR1 MGHRA and CDR2 YSYEKL. J was trimmed by 6 bases and V by 4 bases; bases with no gene match: 7. The chain's CDR3 is CASSPRQGSAEAFF. As DNA, the CDR3 is TGCGCCAGCAGCCCCAGACAGGGGTCGGCTGAAGCTTTCTTT.

This rearrangement joins TRBV5-1 to TRBJ1-1, with a possible D match to TRBD1 (5 bases). Germline-derived CDR1 and CDR2 are SGHRS and YFSETQ. The CDR3 runs to 15 residues. Trimming took off 4 bases at V and 7 bases at J, with 20 bases between the two ends. For the CDR3, the DNA is TGCGCCAGCAGCACAGGCCGCAGGAGACCCGGTGAAGCTTTCTTT. Its protein product is CASSTGRRRPGEAFF.

The chain has TRBV9 and TRBJ2-3, with 11 bases aligning to TRBD2. The CDR3 consists of 15 residues. Germline CDR1 SGDLS, CDR2 YYNGEE. The junction had 2 bases not matched to a gene; V was cut back by 0 bases and J by 5 bases. CDR3 residues: CASSVGLAGGDTQYF. The CDR3 bases are TGTGCCAGCAGCGTAGGTCTAGCGGGGGGAGATACGCAGTATTTT. Drawing the rest from reference TRBV9 and TRBJ2-3, the complete variable domain is DSGVTQTPKHLITATGQRVTLRCSPRSGDLSVYWYQQSLDQGLQFLIQYYNGEERAKGNILERFSAQQFPDLHSELNLSSLELGDSALYFCASSVGLAGGDTQYFGPGTRLTVL.

This chain joins TRBV11-2 and TRBJ2-1, with TRBD2 as a possible D gene (5 bases). CDR3 length: 15 amino acids. Between the trimmed V and J ends, which lost 3 bases and 1 base, there was a span of 10 bases. Per the germline V gene, CDR1 is SGHAT and CDR2 is FQNNGV. The CDR3 nucleotides read TGTGCCAGCAGCTTCGGACGGGATTCCTACAATGAGCAGTTCTTC. As protein: CASSFGRDSYNEQFF.

This sequence joins TRBV5-1 and TRBJ1-1; maybe TRBD1 (6 bases). This CDR3 is 15 amino acids long. The V gene lost 0 bases and the J gene lost 1 base, with 10 bases spanning the gap. Germline CDR1 SGHRS, CDR2 YFSETQ. The CDR3 sequence is CASSLGQVGNTEAFF. CDR3 coding DNA: TGCGCCAGCAGCTTGGGACAGGTGGGGAACACTGAAGCTTTCTTT.

CDR3 sequence (DNA): TGTGCCAGCAGTTCTCCCTTGGGACAGGGAAGAAACACCATATATTTT. It yields the protein CASSSPLGQGRNTIYF. The rearrangement uses TRBV27 and TRBJ1-3; TRBD1 matches 9 bases. Per the germline V gene, CDR1 is MNHEY and CDR2 is SMNVEV (reference sequence). The CDR3 consists of 16 residues. Trimming cost V 4 bases and J 5 bases; bases outside gene matches: 9.

The chain carries TRBV5-1 and TRBJ1-1, with D possibly TRBD1 on 5 matching bases. V lost 1 base and J 1 base, leaving 8 bases between the germline ends. CDR3 length: 14 amino acids. Germline CDR1 and CDR2: SGHRS and YFSETQ. The CDR3 DNA is TGCGCCAGCAGCTTGAGACAGACGAACACTGAAGCTTTCTTT. Protein sequence: CASSLRQTNTEAFF.

The V and J genes are TRBV5-6 and TRBJ2-3; 10 bases line up with TRBD2. Germline CDR1 reads SGHDT; CDR2 reads YYEEEE. This CDR3 is 18 amino acids long. J lost 0 bases, V lost 1 base, and 8 bases had no gene match. The CDR3 reads CASSLITSGEFSTDTQYF. DNA for the CDR3: TGTGCCAGCAGCTTGATTACTAGCGGGGAATTTAGCACAGATACGCAGTATTTT.